This is a list of T cell receptor beta chains from one sample in a study of T cell repertoires in cytomegalovirus infection. Each CDR3 protein gets one entry after TCRdb re-called the reads with MiXCR. The table lists just under 300,000 distinct CDR3 sequences, 8% to 10% of them singletons, with more than 2.5% in the top ten. The sequenced sample was PBMCs. Source of these receptors: a human donor in good health (CMV status not recorded). Some clones in this sample may be carry-over from other donors' samples. Both conserved end residues are part of each CDR3. The order of the fields is CDR3 protein, CDR3 DNA, clone size, D gene, V gene, J gene. The D gene is left open where the match is weak. A row's size may be missing; if present it is once, few, many or a size class.

CDR3: CSARDPSWAFFTDTQYF; DNA: TGCAGTGCTAGAGACCCTTCGTGGGCGTTTTTCACAGATACGCAGTATTTT; size: many; D: .; V: TRBV20-1; J: TRBJ2-3
CDR3: CASSGMGAAAFF; DNA: TGTGCCAGCAGTGGAATGGGGGCTGCAGCTTTCTTT; size: few; D: .; V: TRBV2; J: TRBJ1-1
CDR3: CASSKLTSRNSPLHF; DNA: TGTGCCAGCAGCAAGCTGACAAGTAGAAATTCACCCCTCCACTTT; size: many; D: .; V: TRBV11-3; J: TRBJ1-6
CDR3: CASYRGGPQTGELFF; DNA: TGTGCCAGCTATCGAGGGGGGCCTCAAACCGGGGAGCTGTTTTTT; size: many; D: .; V: TRBV28; J: TRBJ2-2
CDR3: CASSSKGGPLEQYF; DNA: TGTGCCAGCAGCTCCAAGGGGGGGCCGCTCGAGCAGTACTTC; size: few; D: .; V: TRBV11-1; J: TRBJ2-7
CDR3: CASSDRTGKTTDTQYF; DNA: TGTGCCAGCAGTGACCGGACAGGGAAGACCACAGATACGCAGTATTTT; size: many; D: TRBD1; V: TRBV2; J: TRBJ2-3
CDR3: CASSLQGALDTEAFF; DNA: TGTGCCAGCAGCTTACAGGGGGCATTGGACACTGAAGCTTTCTTT; size: many; D: TRBD1; V: TRBV7-9; J: TRBJ1-1
CDR3: CASSLFGLAGAGETQYF; DNA: TGTGCCAGCAGTTTGTTTGGACTAGCGGGGGCCGGGGAGACCCAGTACTTC; size: many; D: TRBD2; V: TRBV28; J: TRBJ2-5
CDR3: CASSTRTVNTEAFF; DNA: TGTGCCAGCAGCACCCGGACAGTGAACACTGAAGCTTTCTTT; size: many; D: .; V: TRBV13; J: TRBJ1-1
CDR3: CASSQSGSQGALATNEKLFF; DNA: TGCGCCAGCAGTCAATCCGGATCGCAGGGGGCCCTTGCAACTAATGAAAAACTGTTTTTT; size: many; D: TRBD1; V: TRBV23-1; J: TRBJ1-4
CDR3: CSVFEETQYF; DNA: TGCAGCGTTTTTGAAGAGACCCAGTACTTC; size: many; D: .; V: TRBV29-1; J: TRBJ2-5
CDR3: CASNRDSKGNQPQHF; DNA: TGTGCCAGCAACCGGGACAGCAAAGGAAATCAGCCCCAGCATTTT; size: .; D: TRBD1; V: TRBV2; J: TRBJ1-5
CDR3: CASGLGDMGNQPQHF; DNA: TGTGCTAGTGGTTTGGGGGACATGGGCAATCAGCCCCAGCATTTT; size: many; D: .; V: TRBV12-5; J: TRBJ1-5
CDR3: CASPRGQVQETQYF; DNA: TGCGCCAGCCCCAGGGGACAGGTCCAAGAGACCCAGTACTTC; size: many; D: TRBD1; V: TRBV23-1; J: TRBJ2-5
CDR3: CSARRASERGSTDTQYF; DNA: TGCAGTGCTAGAAGGGCTAGTGAAAGGGGGAGCACAGATACGCAGTATTTT; size: .; D: .; V: TRBV20-1; J: TRBJ2-3
CDR3: CASPSSGSSITDTQYF; DNA: TGTGCCAGTCCCTCATCGGGCAGTAGCATCACAGATACGCAGTATTTT; size: few; D: .; V: TRBV28; J: TRBJ2-3